This TCR beta chain appears in the sequencing data of a study of Ad26.COV2.S vaccination and SARS-CoV-2 variants. Study information: Ad26.COV2.S was injected intramuscularly once or twice, 56 days apart. Overall study results and limits: Similar non-spike TCR breadth was seen in vaccine and placebo recipients. From the TCR breadth and depth analyses, total T cell responses may have been underestimated.

Sample treatment: approximately 18 received Ad26.COV2.S at low or high dose, single or two shots; several received placebo; per-sample allocation not given. Day 63 after the first injection of vaccine or placebo was the sampling time. It was Wuhan-strain SARS-CoV-2 spike that the Ad26 vaccine vector expressed. This clone was seen only once. Its antigen is undetermined. The CDR3 covers 15 residues. The germline V gene has CDR1 SEHNR and CDR2 FQNEAQ (reference sequence). J lost 3 bases, V lost 1 base, and 5 bases had no gene match. The repertoire was sequenced with immunoSEQ multiplex PCR; TCRdb's copy has only in-frame clones and lacks some. Among about 350,000 clones listed, roughly 81% were seen once.

The sample consisted of peripheral blood, taken in a trial of Ad26.COV2.S vaccine versus placebo. J is TRBJ2-7 and V is TRBV7-9, with 8 bases that match TRBD2. The clonotype was recovered from a person aged 18-60 years who received the Ad26.COV2.S COVID-19 vaccine or a placebo. CDR3 in DNA: TGTGCCAGCAGCTTAGAAGCGGGAGACGTCTACGAGCAGTACTTC. Its protein is CASSLEAGDVYEQYF.